The next 5 T cell receptor beta chains were all read from a single sample in a study of blood T cell repertoires in COVID-19. Libraries were prepared by immunoSEQ multiplex PCR; TCRdb keeps only in-frame clonotypes and omits some of them. The table records just over 200,000 clones, 86% of them present only once. Material: peripheral blood. These receptor sequences come from an elderly man with acute or convalescent COVID-19.

The chain couples TRBV28 to TRBJ2-2; D unclear. The CDR3 is made up of 14 amino acids. Germline V gene sequence: CDR1 MDHEN, CDR2 SYDVKM. Trimming cost V 6 bases and J 5 bases, with 13 bases left between them. The CDR3 sequence: CASRLPQSTGELFF. The CDR3 DNA sequence: TGTGCCAGCAGGCTGCCCCAGTCGACCGGGGAGCTGTTTTTT. The full variable domain, its missing parts supplied by reference TRBV28 and TRBJ2-2, is DVKVTQSSRYLVKRTGEKVFLECVQDMDHENMFWYRQDPGLGLRLIYFSYDVKMKEKGDIPEGYSVSREKKERFSLILESASTNQTSMYLCASRLPQSTGELFFGEGSRLTVL.

The chain has TRBV24-1 and TRBJ2-1; 7 nucleotides align to TRBD2. The J segment lost 0 bases and the V segment lost 5 bases, leaving 9 bases of the junction unmatched. The CDR3 has 17 residues. Germline CDR1 is KGHDR and CDR2 is SFDVKD. CDR3 coding DNA: TGTGCCACCAGTGGGGTAGAAGGCGGGAGCTCCTACAATGAGCAGTTCTTC. Translating it yields CATSGVEGGSSYNEQFF.

The J gene is TRBJ2-5, the V gene TRBV18, with D possibly matching TRBD1 (6 bases). Trimming took 1 base from V and 5 from J, leaving 11 bases between them. CDR1 is KGHSH, CDR2 LQKENI, per germline. This CDR3 contains 14 residues. In nucleotides, the CDR3 is TGTGCCAGCTCACCACGGCAACAGGGTGAGACCCAGTACTTC. As protein: CASSPRQQGETQYF.

The chain recombines TRBV11-2 with TRBJ2-7, with 12 bases that match TRBD2. The V and J ends lost 6 bases and 2 bases, in that order; junction bases with no gene match: 5. This CDR3 contains 15 residues. Per germline, CDR1 SGHAT and CDR2 FQNNGV. The CDR3 DNA is TGTGCCAGCAGTTGGACTAGCGGGACTACCTACGAGCAGTACTTC. Translation gives CASSWTSGTTYEQYF.

The V call is TRBV9, the J call TRBJ2-2; 9 bases agree with TRBD2. Trimming took 0 bases from V and 1 from J; bases not matched to a gene: 10. This CDR3 has 19 amino acids. Germline V gives CDR1 SGDLS, CDR2 YYNGEE. In DNA form, the CDR3 reads TGTGCCAGCAGCGTAGAGGGGGCGGGAGGGCCTTTGAACACCGGGGAGCTGTTTTTT. This sequence encodes CASSVEGAGGPLNTGELFF.